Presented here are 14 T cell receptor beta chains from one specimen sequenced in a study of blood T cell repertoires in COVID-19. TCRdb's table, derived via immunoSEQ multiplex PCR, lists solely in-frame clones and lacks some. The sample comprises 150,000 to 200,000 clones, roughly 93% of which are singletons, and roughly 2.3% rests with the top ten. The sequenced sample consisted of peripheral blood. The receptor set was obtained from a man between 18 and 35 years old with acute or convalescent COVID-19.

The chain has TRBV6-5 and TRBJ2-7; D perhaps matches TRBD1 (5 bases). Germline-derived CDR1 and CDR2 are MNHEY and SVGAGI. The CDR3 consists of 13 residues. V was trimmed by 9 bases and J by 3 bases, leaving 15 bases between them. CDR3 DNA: TGTGCCAGGGCCCAGGGTATTGACTACGAGCAGTACTTC. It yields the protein CARAQGIDYEQYF.

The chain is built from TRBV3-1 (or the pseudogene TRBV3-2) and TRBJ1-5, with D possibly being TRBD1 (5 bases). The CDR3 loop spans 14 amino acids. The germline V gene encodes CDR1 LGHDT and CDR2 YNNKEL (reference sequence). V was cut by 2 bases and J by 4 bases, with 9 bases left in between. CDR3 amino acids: CASSQTQANQPQHF. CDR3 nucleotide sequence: TGTGCCAGCAGCCAAACACAGGCGAATCAGCCCCAGCATTTT.

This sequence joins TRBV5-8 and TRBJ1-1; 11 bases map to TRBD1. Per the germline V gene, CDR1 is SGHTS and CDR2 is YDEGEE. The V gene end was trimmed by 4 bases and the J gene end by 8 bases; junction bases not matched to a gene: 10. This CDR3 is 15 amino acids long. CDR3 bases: TGTGCCAGCAGCCCAGGACAGGGGGCGCCTACAGAAGCTTTCTTT. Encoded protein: CASSPGQGAPTEAFF.

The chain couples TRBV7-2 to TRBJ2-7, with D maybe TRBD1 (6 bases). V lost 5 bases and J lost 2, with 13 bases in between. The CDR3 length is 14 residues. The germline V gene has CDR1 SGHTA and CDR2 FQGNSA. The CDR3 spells CASSPQGSPYEQYF. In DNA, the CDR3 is TGTGCCAGCAGCCCACAGGGTTCGCCCTACGAGCAGTACTTC.

CDR3 sequence: CSVEDNGRGSASNYGYTF. The CDR3, as DNA: TGCAGCGTTGAAGATAATGGCAGGGGGTCCGCTTCTAACTATGGCTACACCTTC. This rearrangement joins TRBV29-1 to TRBJ1-2; 7 nucleotides agree with TRBD1. Unmatched junction bases numbered 13, after V lost 0 bases and J lost 0 bases. CDR3 length: 18 amino acids. From germline, CDR1 is SQVTM and CDR2 ANQGSEA.

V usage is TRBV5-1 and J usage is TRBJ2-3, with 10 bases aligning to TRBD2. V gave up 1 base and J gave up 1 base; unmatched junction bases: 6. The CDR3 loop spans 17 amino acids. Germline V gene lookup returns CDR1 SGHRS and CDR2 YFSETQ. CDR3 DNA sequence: TGCGCCAGCAGCTTGATCACTAGCGGGGTGGGCACAGATACGCAGTATTTT. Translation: CASSLITSGVGTDTQYF.

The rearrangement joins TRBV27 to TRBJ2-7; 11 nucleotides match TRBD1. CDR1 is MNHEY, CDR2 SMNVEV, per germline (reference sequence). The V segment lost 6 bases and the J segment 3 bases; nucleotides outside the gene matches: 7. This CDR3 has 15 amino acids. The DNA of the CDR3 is TGTGCCAGCAGGACAGGAGGGACAGGGGGCTACGAGCAGTACTTC. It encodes CASRTGGTGGYEQYF.

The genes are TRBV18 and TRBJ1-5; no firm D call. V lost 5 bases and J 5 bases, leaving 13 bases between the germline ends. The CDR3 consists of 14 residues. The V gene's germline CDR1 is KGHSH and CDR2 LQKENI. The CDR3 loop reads CASSGGRSDQPQHF. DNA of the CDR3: TGTGCCAGCTCAGGCGGCCGGTCAGATCAGCCCCAGCATTTT.

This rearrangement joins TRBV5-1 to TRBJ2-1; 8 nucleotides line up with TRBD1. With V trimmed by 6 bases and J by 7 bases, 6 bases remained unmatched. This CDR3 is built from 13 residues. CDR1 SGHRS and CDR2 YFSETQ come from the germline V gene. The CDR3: CASNQGAGNEQFF. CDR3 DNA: TGCGCCAGCAACCAGGGGGCGGGTAATGAGCAGTTCTTC.

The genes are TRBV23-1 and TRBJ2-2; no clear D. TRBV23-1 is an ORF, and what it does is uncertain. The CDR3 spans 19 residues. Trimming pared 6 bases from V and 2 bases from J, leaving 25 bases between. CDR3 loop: CASSQSRKFETLNTGELFF. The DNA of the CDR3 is TGCGCCAGCAGCCAGTCAAGGAAATTTGAGACACTCAACACCGGGGAGCTGTTTTTT.

Here the CDR3 DNA reads TGTGCCAGTATTACCGGGACAGGGCAGTCGGATGAGCAGTTCTTC. It yields the protein CASITGTGQSDEQFF. The V call is TRBV19, the J call TRBJ2-1, with 9 bases lining up with TRBD1. This CDR3 is built from 15 residues. V lost 7 bases and J lost 8; bases outside the gene matches: 12. The V gene's germline CDR1 is LNHDA and CDR2 SQIVND (reference sequence).

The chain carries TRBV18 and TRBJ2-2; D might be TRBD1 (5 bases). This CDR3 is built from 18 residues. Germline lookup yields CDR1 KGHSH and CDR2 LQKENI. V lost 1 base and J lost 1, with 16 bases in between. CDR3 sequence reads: CASSPQGQVLLNTGELFF. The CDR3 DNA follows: TGTGCCAGCTCACCACAGGGGCAGGTCCTGCTGAACACCGGGGAGCTGTTTTTT.

CDR3 loop: CASSKVQINRNTIYF. The CDR3 bases are TGTGCCAGCAGCAAAGTACAAATCAATAGAAACACCATATATTTT. The chain combines TRBV21-1 with TRBJ1-3; the table's D gene call, TRBD1, was not cross checked with the DNA. TRBV21-1 counts as a pseudogene. The CDR3 loop spans 15 amino acids.

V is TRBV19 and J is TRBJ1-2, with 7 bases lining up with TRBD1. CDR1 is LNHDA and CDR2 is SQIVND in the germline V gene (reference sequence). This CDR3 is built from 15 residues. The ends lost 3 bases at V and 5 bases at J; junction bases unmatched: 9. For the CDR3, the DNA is TGTGCCAGTAGTATCGCTTCCCAGGGGGGATATGGCTACACCTTC. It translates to CASSIASQGGYGYTF.